The 5 T cell receptor beta chains reported below all come from one sample, sequenced in a study of blood T cell repertoires in COVID-19. Libraries were prepared by immunoSEQ multiplex PCR; TCRdb keeps only in-frame clonotypes and omits some of them. The sample comprises around 120,000 clones, more than 60% of which are singletons, and approximately 22% rests with the top ten. Sequenced material: peripheral blood. These TCRs come from a man in his 70s with active or convalescent COVID-19.

The sample holds one count of this clone. The rearrangement uses TRBV6-1 and TRBJ2-5; TRBD2 matches at 7 bases. Looked up from germline, CDR1 is MNHNS and CDR2 is SASEGT. This CDR3 spans 18 amino acids. V was clipped by 4 bases and J by 2 bases; unmatched bases: 16. Here the CDR3 DNA reads TGTGCCAGCAGTGGGTTCGTTGAGGGCGGGAGAAGGCAAGAGACCCAGTACTTC. This gives the protein CASSGFVEGGRRQETQYF.

The rearrangement uses TRBV14 and TRBJ2-7, with 11 bases lining up with TRBD2. Germline values: CDR1 SGHDN, CDR2 FVKESK. J lost 3 bases, V lost 7 bases, and 5 bases had no gene match. CDR3 length: 14 amino acids. The CDR3 loop is CASTKTSGNYEQYF. The DNA of the CDR3 is TGTGCCAGCACCAAGACTAGCGGGAACTACGAGCAGTACTTC. Drawing the rest from reference TRBV14 and TRBJ2-7, the complete variable domain is EAGVTQFPSHSVIEKGQTVTLRCDPISGHDNLYWYRRVMGKEIKFLLHFVKESKQDESGMPNNRFLAERTGGTYSTLKVQPAELEDSGVYFCASTKTSGNYEQYFGPGTRLTVT.

This clone was seen more than once but under ten times. This chain joins TRBV5-1 and TRBJ1-1; TRBD1 aligns across 11 bases. Trimming cost V 5 bases and J 5 bases; bases outside gene matches: 5. CDR1 is SGHRS, CDR2 YFSETQ, per germline. The CDR3 runs 14 residues. CDR3 sequence: CASSGQGALTEAFF. CDR3 sequence (DNA): TGCGCCAGCAGTGGACAGGGGGCTTTGACTGAAGCTTTCTTT.

This clone was seen only a few times. This rearrangement joins TRBV28 to TRBJ1-5; 9 nucleotides match TRBD1. The V gene's germline CDR1 is MDHEN and CDR2 SYDVKM. This CDR3 region has 19 residues. V gave up 5 bases and J gave up 2 bases; unmatched junction bases: 16. The CDR3 region has the DNA TGTGCCAGCAGTCTCACGAGGGGGACAGGGACGAGTCGCAATCAGCCCCAGCATTTT. Its translation: CASSLTRGTGTSRNQPQHF.

The chain is built from TRBV9 and TRBJ1-2; 12 positions agree with TRBD1. This CDR3 comprises 16 residues. The J segment lost 2 bases and the V segment lost 4 bases, leaving 6 bases of the junction unmatched. Germline CDR1 and CDR2: SGDLS and YYNGEE. The CDR3 protein is CASSFRDRGRNYGYTF. CDR3 DNA: TGTGCCAGCAGCTTCCGGGACAGGGGGCGCAACTATGGCTACACCTTC. The entire variable domain, with the rest obtained from reference TRBV9 and TRBJ1-2, is as follows: DSGVTQTPKHLITATGQRVTLRCSPRSGDLSVYWYQQSLDQGLQFLIQYYNGEERAKGNILERFSAQQFPDLHSELNLSSLELGDSALYFCASSFRDRGRNYGYTFGSGTRLTVV.